A single sample is the source of the 19 T cell receptor beta chains below, sequenced in a study of cytomegalovirus exposure and HLA in healthy donors. The primer mix had 60 Vbeta and 13 Jbeta primers. Sequencing was performed with immunoSEQ multiplex PCR; in TCRdb, only in-frame clones are kept and a portion is missing. The sample has roughly 230,000 clones, more than 70% seen once. The sequenced sample was PBMCs. The source of these receptors is a boy between 10 and 17 years old in good health and CMV-seronegative.

There are a few counts of this clone. The J gene is TRBJ1-2, the V gene TRBV7-8, with D maybe TRBD1 (5 bases). This CDR3 region has 16 residues. The germline CDR1 and CDR2 sequences are SGHVS and FQNEAQ. The V and J ends lost 2 bases and 4 bases respectively, with 17 bases between them. The CDR3 nucleotides are TGTGCCAGCAGCTTAACCTTGGGGCCAGGACCCTATGGCTACACCTTC. Its translation is CASSLTLGPGPYGYTF.

V usage is TRBV19 and J usage is TRBJ2-5, with 9 nucleotides matching TRBD1. The CDR3 is made up of 14 amino acids. V gave up 4 bases and J gave up 1 base; unmatched junction bases: 1. Germline CDR1 is LNHDA and CDR2 is SQIVND (reference sequence). The DNA for the CDR3 is TGTGCCAGTAGTAAGGACAGGGGCCAAGAGACCCAGTACTTC. Translating it yields CASSKDRGQETQYF.

The chain links TRBV6-1 to TRBJ1-1; no clear D gene. The CDR3 extends over 15 amino acids. Trimming shortened V by 1 base and J by 3 bases, and 12 bases separated the two germline ends. CDR1 is MNHNS, CDR2 SASEGT, per germline. CDR3: CASSEVQESYTEAFF. CDR3 sequence (DNA): TGTGCCAGCAGTGAAGTCCAGGAATCCTACACTGAAGCTTTCTTT.

J is TRBJ2-3 and V is TRBV30, with D possibly being TRBD2 (6 bases). The CDR3 extends over 14 amino acids. V shed 7 bases and J shed 3 bases, with 17 bases lying between them. CDR1 and CDR2 (germline): GTSNPN, SVGIG (reference sequence). DNA of the CDR3: TGTGCCTTCTCCTCTGGGCGGGGTACAGATACGCAGTATTTT. As protein: CAFSSGRGTDTQYF. Full variable domain (remainder filled in from reference TRBV30 and TRBJ2-3): SQTIHQWPATLVQPVGSPLSLECTVEGTSNPNLYWYRQAAGRGLQLLFYSVGIGQISSEVPQNLSASRPQDRQFILSSKKLLLSDSGFYLCAFSSGRGTDTQYFGPGTRLTVL.

The rearrangement joins TRBV6-1 to TRBJ1-4, with D perhaps matching TRBD1 (6 bases). V was trimmed by 2 bases and J by 6 bases, leaving 13 bases between them. This CDR3 contains 15 residues. In germline, CDR1 is MNHNS, CDR2 SASEGT. DNA of the CDR3: TGTGCCAGCAGTGAAAAACAGGGCGCGTATGAAAAACTGTTTTTT. Its protein is CASSEKQGAYEKLFF.

Only a few counts were recorded for this clone. This rearrangement joins TRBV6-1 to TRBJ2-5; maybe TRBD1 (6 bases). Germline CDR1 and CDR2: MNHNS and SASEGT. The CDR3 runs to 15 residues. V was shortened by 2 bases and J by 4 bases, with 14 bases between the two germline ends. The CDR3 nucleotides are TGTGCCAGCAGTGAATTGTGGACAGTCGGAGAGACCCAGTACTTC. This translates into CASSELWTVGETQYF.

The gene calls are TRBV5-1 and TRBJ1-1; 8 bases fit TRBD1. The CDR3 has 14 residues. Germline values: CDR1 SGHRS, CDR2 YFSETQ. V shed 4 bases, J shed 5 bases, and the junction held 7 bases outside the gene matches. The CDR3 nucleotides are TGCGCCAGCAGCAAAGGACAGGGAGGGACTGAAGCTTTCTTT. It yields the protein CASSKGQGGTEAFF.

The rearrangement joins TRBV5-1 to TRBJ2-7, with 8 positions matching TRBD2. Trimming cost V 5 bases and J 3 bases; bases outside gene matches: 7. Germline V gene sequence: CDR1 SGHRS, CDR2 YFSETQ. This CDR3 region has 14 residues. The CDR3 here is CASSIAGLVYEQYF. The CDR3 nucleotides are TGCGCCAGCAGTATAGCGGGGCTTGTCTACGAGCAGTACTTC.

The chain has TRBV2 and TRBJ2-5, with 9 bases fitting TRBD2. Matching the DNA end better, TRBJ2-7 makes the J call doubtful. From germline, CDR1 is SNHLY and CDR2 FYNNEI. The CDR3 sequence is 15 residues long. The CDR3 DNA follows: TGTGCCAGCAGTGAACCAGGACTAGCGCTCTACGAGCAGTACTTC. Its protein product is CASSEPGLALYEQYF.

The chain employs TRBV4-1 and TRBJ1-1; D is uncertain. Trimming removed 3 bases from V and 2 bases from J, with 10 bases in between. Germline V gives CDR1 MGHRA, CDR2 YSYEKL. The CDR3 has 14 amino acids. The CDR3: CASSQTRYNTEAFF. The CDR3 coding sequence is TGCGCCAGCAGCCAGACGAGGTACAACACTGAAGCTTTCTTT.

This sequence joins TRBV19 and TRBJ2-1; 12 bases align to TRBD2. This CDR3 spans 14 amino acids. V lost 5 bases and J lost 6; bases outside the gene matches: 2. Germline V lookup: CDR1 LNHDA, CDR2 SQIVND (reference sequence). In nucleotides, the CDR3 is TGTGCCAGTAGTCGGACTAGCGGGATCAATGAGCAGTTCTTC. Translation: CASSRTSGINEQFF.

This clone was seen only once. The chain recombines TRBV4-1 with TRBJ2-2; tentative D call: TRBD2 (5 bases). Trimming shortened V by 1 base and J by 7 bases, and 13 bases separated the two germline ends. Germline CDR1 and CDR2: MGHRA and YSYEKL. The length of the CDR3 is 15 residues. CDR3: CASSQVWTPHGELFF. The CDR3 region has the DNA TGCGCCAGCAGCCAAGTGTGGACTCCTCACGGGGAGCTGTTTTTT.

The chain links TRBV7-9 to TRBJ2-6, with TRBD1 as a possible D gene (6 bases). CDR1 is SEHNR and CDR2 is FQNEAQ in the germline V gene (reference sequence). Trimming removed 4 bases at V and 4 bases at J, with 17 bases between. The CDR3 spans 17 residues. The CDR3 here is CASSYQIQGSGANVLTF. In nucleotides, the CDR3 is TGTGCCAGCAGCTACCAGATACAGGGCTCCGGGGCCAACGTCCTGACTTTC.

The V and J genes are TRBV5-6 and TRBJ2-7; D is unresolved. The germline CDR1 and CDR2 sequences are SGHDT and YYEEEE. V lost 0 bases to trimming and J lost 0 bases, with 4 bases between them. The CDR3 spans 13 residues. The CDR3 reads CASSLALSYEQYF. The CDR3 DNA reads as TGTGCCAGCAGCTTGGCTCTCTCCTACGAGCAGTACTTC.

This clone was seen a few times. The V call is TRBV5-1, the J call TRBJ2-7; D perhaps matches TRBD2 (5 bases). This CDR3 contains 15 residues. The germline V gene has CDR1 SGHRS and CDR2 YFSETQ. Trimming took off 4 bases at V and 2 bases at J, with 16 bases between the two ends. This CDR3 is CASSPERTLPYEQYF. DNA for the CDR3: TGCGCCAGCAGCCCGGAGAGGACTCTACCCTACGAGCAGTACTTC.

This sequence joins TRBV29-1 and TRBJ1-1; D not certain. Germline V CDR1 and CDR2: SQVTM, ANQGSEA. V was cut by 7 bases and J by 8 bases, with 14 bases left in between. The CDR3 is made up of 11 amino acids. The CDR3 protein is CSAPSGAEAFF. The CDR3 DNA reads as TGCAGCGCTCCTTCGGGAGCCGAAGCTTTCTTT.

The chain has TRBV21-1 and TRBJ2-7; the table names TRBD1, a call not compared with the DNA. TRBV21-1 is a pseudogene segment. The CDR3 is made up of 17 amino acids. Here the CDR3 DNA reads TGTGCCAGCAGCAAGAGGACAGGGCATAAGGATTCCTACGAGCAGTACTTC. It specifies CASSKRTGHKDSYEQYF.

The V call is TRBV29-1, the J call TRBJ1-2; tentatively, D is TRBD1 (5 bases). V shed 4 bases and J shed 6 bases, with 18 bases lying between them. CDR1 and CDR2 from the germline V gene are SQVTM and ANQGSEA. The CDR3 consists of 14 residues. CDR3 sequence: CSVAPGNGGNGYTF. The CDR3 DNA sequence: TGCAGCGTTGCTCCAGGGAATGGTGGCAATGGCTACACCTTC.

J is TRBJ1-3 and V is TRBV19; D unclear. Germline V gives CDR1 LNHDA, CDR2 SQIVND (reference sequence). Trimming took off 5 bases at V and 7 bases at J, with 18 bases between the two ends. The CDR3 is 15 residues long. The CDR3 nucleotides read TGTGCCAGTAGTGAAAGGGCGACCGGAGGGAACACCATATATTTT. It specifies CASSERATGGNTIYF.